These T cell receptor beta chains were read from a single sample in a study of identical twins. TCRdb reanalysed the 5' RACE reads using MiXCR and keeps one entry per CDR3 protein. The data contain fewer than 500,000 distinct CDR3 sequences, around 24% of them singletons. The data also belong to a second study, concerning T cells expressing NK-cell markers.

Sequenced sample: CD4+ T cells sorted from blood. Source of these receptors: a young woman in good health. CDR3s include the opening cysteine and the closing phenylalanine or tryptophan. A D gene is named only where the DNA matches it firmly. Expanded clones get a size class; other rows say once, few or many, or leave the size out.

>few|-|TRBV10-3|TRBJ2-1
TGTGCCATCAGTCAAGCGGGCGGGCATACCTACAATGAGCAGTTCTTC
CAISQAGGHTYNEQFF
>-|TRBD2|TRBV9|TRBJ2-7
TGTGCCAGCAGCGTGACTAGCGGCCCCTACGAGCAGTACTTC
CASSVTSGPYEQYF
>-|-|TRBV7-2|TRBJ2-2
TGTGCCAGCAGCTCCCGACCGGCGCCGTGGATCGGGGAGCTGTTTTTT
CASSSRPAPWIGELFF
>few|-|TRBV20-1|TRBJ2-5
TGCAGTGCTAGACGTGGCCCTGAGACCCAGTACTTC
CSARRGPETQYF
>-|-|TRBV4-1|TRBJ2-5
TGCGCCAGCAGCCAACCGGGGACCCCAGGAGAGACCCAGTACTTC
CASSQPGTPGETQYF
>many|-|TRBV6-1|TRBJ1-6
TGTGCCAGCAGCCGGCAGCAAAGCTCCTATAATTCACCCCTCCACTTT
CASSRQQSSYNSPLHF
>-|TRBD2|TRBV4-1|TRBJ2-3
TGCGCCAGCAGCCAAGAGCAGCGGGGGGTCATAGATACGCAGTATTTT
CASSQEQRGVIDTQYF
>-|-|TRBV2|TRBJ2-1
TGTGCCAGCAGGAGACATCAGGAGCAGTTCTTC
CASRRHQEQFF
>once|-|TRBV18|TRBJ2-3
TGTGCCAGCTCACCCGCTAGCGAAAGCACAGATACGCAGTATTTT
CASSPASESTDTQYF
>few|-|TRBV6-2/TRBV6-3|TRBJ2-4
TGTGCCAGCAGTTACGGCGGGGCGGTGTCGGTTCAGTACTTC
CASSYGGAVSVQYF
>-|TRBD2|TRBV5-6|TRBJ2-1
TGTGCCAGCAGACTAGCGGTCTACAATGAGCAGTTCTTC
CASRLAVYNEQFF
>medium-sized|TRBD2|TRBV6-4|TRBJ2-1
TGTGCCAGCAGTGAAGGGACTAGCGCTGTCAATGAGCAGTTCTTC
CASSEGTSAVNEQFF
>-|-|TRBV20-1|TRBJ2-3
TGCAGTGCTAGAGATCGGGTAGCAGCCACAGATACGCAGTATTTT
CSARDRVAATDTQYF
>many|-|TRBV12-3/TRBV12-4|TRBJ2-6
TGTGCCAGCAGTTTTGGACCCGCCGTCCTGACTTTC
CASSFGPAVLTF
>-|-|TRBV4-3|TRBJ2-7
TGCGCCAGCAGCCAACGGGTCTCCCAAGCCTACGAGCAGTACTTC
CASSQRVSQAYEQYF
>-|TRBD1|TRBV6-1|TRBJ1-4
TGTGCCACCAGACAGGGCAGGGATGAAAAACTGTTTTTT
CATRQGRDEKLFF
>-|-|TRBV20-1|TRBJ1-2
TGCAGTGCTAGGGGGGACGGCTATGGCTACACCTTC
CSARGDGYGYTF
>-|-|TRBV30|TRBJ1-1
TGTGCCTGGAGAGCGGCGGCGTGGGGCGCGGACACTGAAGCTTTCTTT
CAWRAAAWGADTEAFF
>-|-|TRBV7-8|TRBJ1-4
TGTGCCAGCAGCTTATCCGGGTCACCTCATGAAAAACTGTTTTTT
CASSLSGSPHEKLFF
>few|-|TRBV6-5|TRBJ1-1
TGTGCCAGCAGTTACTCTGCCACTGAAGCTTTCTTT
CASSYSATEAFF
>-|-|TRBV6-1|TRBJ2-5
TGTGCCAGCAGTGAACCCCGGGGTACCCAAGAGACCCAGTACTTC
CASSEPRGTQETQYF
>few|-|TRBV20-1|TRBJ2-3
TGCAGTGCTAGAGATTCAGGCGTAGCGCCAGATACGCAGTATTTT
CSARDSGVAPDTQYF
>-|TRBD1|TRBV6-2/TRBV6-3|TRBJ1-2
TGTGCCAGCAGCCCATTCGGGACAGGGACCATCCGCTATGGCTACACCTTC
CASSPFGTGTIRYGYTF
>-|-|TRBV5-1|TRBJ1-2
TGCGCCAGCAGCTTGGACAGCACTAATGATGGCTACACCTTC
CASSLDSTNDGYTF
>many|-|TRBV7-8|TRBJ2-2
TGTGCCAGCAGCTTACAAATTGCCAGCAACACCGGGGAGCTGTTTTTT
CASSLQIASNTGELFF
>-|TRBD1|TRBV30|TRBJ2-2
TGTGCCTGGAGTGGGGACAGGGCGACAGCCGGGGAGCTGTTTTTT
CAWSGDRATAGELFF
>few|TRBD1|TRBV6-5|TRBJ1-1
TGTGCCAGCAGTTACTATGGGACAGGGCGGACTGAAGCTTTCTTT
CASSYYGTGRTEAFF
>few|-|TRBV5-1|TRBJ1-1
TGCGCCAGCAGCTTGGGTCCCACTGAAGCTTTCTTT
CASSLGPTEAFF
>few|-|TRBV6-5|TRBJ2-2
TGTGCCAGCAGCTATAGTCGGGACACCGGGGAGCTGTTTTTT
CASSYSRDTGELFF
>-|-|TRBV5-1|TRBJ1-1
TGCGCCAGCAGCTTATCCGGGTATACTGAAGCTTTCTTT
CASSLSGYTEAFF
>-|-|TRBV20-1|TRBJ2-3
TGCAGTGCTGACCTAATGGAGTGGACAGATACGCAGTATTTT
CSADLMEWTDTQYF
>few|-|TRBV7-2|TRBJ2-3
TGTGCCAGCAGCTTAGTGGGGGCCTCGCAGTATTTT
CASSLVGASQYF
>few|TRBD1|TRBV25-1|TRBJ2-2
TGTGCCAGCAGAAGGACAGGGGGAACCGGGGAGCTGTTTTTT
CASRRTGGTGELFF
>once|TRBD2|TRBV7-3|TRBJ2-2
TGTGCCAGCAGTTCGACTAGCGGGGGGGCGTCTACCGGGGAGCTGTTTTTT
CASSSTSGGASTGELFF
>-|-|TRBV6-2/TRBV6-3|TRBJ1-1
TGTGCCAGCACCGAAGGCGGTTTCATGAACACTGAAGCTTTCTTT
CASTEGGFMNTEAFF
>many|-|TRBV3-1|TRBJ2-7
TGTGCCAGCAGCCAAGATGTGGCTTACAGCAGCTACGAGCAGTACTTC
CASSQDVAYSSYEQYF
>-|-|TRBV12-3/TRBV12-4|TRBJ1-2
TGTGCCAGCAGTCCCCCCGGCGGGGGAGGCTATGGCTACACCTTC
CASSPPGGGGYGYTF
>few|TRBD2|TRBV25-1|TRBJ2-3
TGTGCCAGCATCCAGGGAGGGAGGACAGATACGCAGTATTTT
CASIQGGRTDTQYF
>-|TRBD1|TRBV28|TRBJ2-7
TGTGCCAGCAGTTTACCCACAGGGGGCTACGAGCAGTACTTC
CASSLPTGGYEQYF
>few|-|TRBV6-2/TRBV6-3|TRBJ1-1
TGTGCCAGCAGGGACGGTTGGGGGACTAGGACTGAAGCTTTCTTT
CASRDGWGTRTEAFF
>-|TRBD1|TRBV5-1|TRBJ2-2
TGCGCCAGCAGCCCCTGGACAGGTCGTACCGGGGAGCTGTTTTTT
CASSPWTGRTGELFF
>-|-|TRBV11-1|TRBJ2-2
TGTGCCAGCAGCTTCTTTCGCAGGGAGCGACAGTACACCGGGGAGCTGTTTTTT
CASSFFRRERQYTGELFF
>few|-|TRBV4-2|TRBJ1-4
TGTGCCAGCAGCCAAGACCCGGGAACTAATGAAAAACTGTTTTTT
CASSQDPGTNEKLFF
>-|-|TRBV20-1|TRBJ2-5
TGCAGTGCTTCCAGGGTAGGGGTTCAAGAGACCCAGTACTTC
CSASRVGVQETQYF
>few|TRBD2|TRBV5-1|TRBJ2-2
TGCGCCAGCAGCTTACGCATAGCGGGACCGAACACCGGGGAGCTGTTTTTT
CASSLRIAGPNTGELFF